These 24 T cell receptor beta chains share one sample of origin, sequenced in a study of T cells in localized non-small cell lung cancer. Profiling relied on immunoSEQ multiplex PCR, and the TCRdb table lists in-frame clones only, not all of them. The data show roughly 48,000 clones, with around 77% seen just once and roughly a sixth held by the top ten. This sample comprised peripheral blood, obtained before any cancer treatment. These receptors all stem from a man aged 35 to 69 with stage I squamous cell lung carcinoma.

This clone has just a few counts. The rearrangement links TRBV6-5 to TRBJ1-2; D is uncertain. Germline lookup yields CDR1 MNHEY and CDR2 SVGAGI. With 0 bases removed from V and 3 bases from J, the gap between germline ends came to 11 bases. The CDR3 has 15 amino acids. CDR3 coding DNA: TGTGCCAGCAGTTACTCGAGTAAGGGTGACTATGGCTACACCTTC. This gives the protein CASSYSSKGDYGYTF.

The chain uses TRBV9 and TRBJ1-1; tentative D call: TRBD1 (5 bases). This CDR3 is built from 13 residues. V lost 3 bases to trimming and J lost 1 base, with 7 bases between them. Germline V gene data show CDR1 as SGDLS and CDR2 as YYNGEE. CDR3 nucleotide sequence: TGTGCCAGCAGCGGGACACAGAACACTGAAGCTTTCTTT. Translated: CASSGTQNTEAFF.

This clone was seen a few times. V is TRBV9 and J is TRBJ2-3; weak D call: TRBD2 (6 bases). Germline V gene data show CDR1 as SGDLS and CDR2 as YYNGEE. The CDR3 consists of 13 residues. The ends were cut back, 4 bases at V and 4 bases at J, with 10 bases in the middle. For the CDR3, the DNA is TGTGCCAGCAGCCCTGGGACTTCAGATACGCAGTATTTT. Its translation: CASSPGTSDTQYF.

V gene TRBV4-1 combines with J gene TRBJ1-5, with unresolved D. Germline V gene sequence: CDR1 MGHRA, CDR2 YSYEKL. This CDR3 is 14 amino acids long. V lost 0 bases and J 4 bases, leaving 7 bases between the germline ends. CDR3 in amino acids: CASSQEGGNQPQHF. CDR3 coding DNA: TGCGCCAGCAGCCAAGAAGGCGGAAATCAGCCCCAGCATTTT.

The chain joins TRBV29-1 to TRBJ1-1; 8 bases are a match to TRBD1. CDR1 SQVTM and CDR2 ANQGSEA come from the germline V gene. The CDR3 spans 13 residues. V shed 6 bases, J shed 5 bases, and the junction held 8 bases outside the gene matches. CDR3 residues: CSVGDRMGTEAFF. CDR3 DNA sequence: TGCAGCGTGGGGGACAGGATGGGGACTGAAGCTTTCTTT.

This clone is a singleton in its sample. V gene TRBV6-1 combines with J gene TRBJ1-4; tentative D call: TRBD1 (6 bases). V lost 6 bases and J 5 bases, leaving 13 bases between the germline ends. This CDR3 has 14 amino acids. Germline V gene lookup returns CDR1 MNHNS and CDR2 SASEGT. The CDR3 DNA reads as TGTGCCAGCAGGGCCGGGACACGCAATGAAAAACTGTTTTTT. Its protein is CASRAGTRNEKLFF.

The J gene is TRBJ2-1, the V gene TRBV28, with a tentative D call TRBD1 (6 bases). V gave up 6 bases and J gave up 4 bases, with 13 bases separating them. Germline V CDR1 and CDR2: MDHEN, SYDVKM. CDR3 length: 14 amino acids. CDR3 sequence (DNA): TGTGCCAGCAGCCCGCCGGACAGTTACAATGAGCAGTTCTTC. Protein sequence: CASSPPDSYNEQFF.

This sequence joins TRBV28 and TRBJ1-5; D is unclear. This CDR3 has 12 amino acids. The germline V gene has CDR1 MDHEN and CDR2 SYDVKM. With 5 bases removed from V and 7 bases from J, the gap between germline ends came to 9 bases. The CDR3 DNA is TGTGCCAGCAGTCCGACAAGCCAGCCCCAGCATTTT. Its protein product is CASSPTSQPQHF.

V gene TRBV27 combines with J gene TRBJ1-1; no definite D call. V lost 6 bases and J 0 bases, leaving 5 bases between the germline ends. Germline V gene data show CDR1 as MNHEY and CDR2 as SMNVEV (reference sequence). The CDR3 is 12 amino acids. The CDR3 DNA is TGTGCCAGCAGAGCTTTGAACACTGAAGCTTTCTTT. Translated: CASRALNTEAFF.

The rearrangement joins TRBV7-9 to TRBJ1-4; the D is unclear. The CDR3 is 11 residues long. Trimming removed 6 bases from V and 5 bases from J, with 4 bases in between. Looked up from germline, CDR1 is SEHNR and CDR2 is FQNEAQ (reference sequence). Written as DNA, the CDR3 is TGTGCCAGCAGACTGAATGAAAAACTGTTTTTT. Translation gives CASRLNEKLFF. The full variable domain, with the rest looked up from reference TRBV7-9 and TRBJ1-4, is DTGVSQNPRHKITKRGQNVTFRCDPISEHNRLYWYRQTLGQGPEFLTYFQNEAQLEKSRLLSDRFSAERPKGSFSTLEIQRTEQGDSAMYLCASRLNEKLFFGSGTQLSVL.

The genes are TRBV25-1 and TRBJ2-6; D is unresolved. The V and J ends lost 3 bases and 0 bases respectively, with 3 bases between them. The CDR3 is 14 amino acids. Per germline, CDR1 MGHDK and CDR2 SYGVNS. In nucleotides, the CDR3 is TGTGCCAGCAGTGAGAGCTCTGGGGCCAACGTCCTGACTTTC. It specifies CASSESSGANVLTF.

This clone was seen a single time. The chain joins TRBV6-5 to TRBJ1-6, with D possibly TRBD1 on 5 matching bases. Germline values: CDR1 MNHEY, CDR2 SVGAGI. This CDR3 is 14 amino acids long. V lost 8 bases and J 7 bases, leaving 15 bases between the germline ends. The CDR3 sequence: CASRGVKENSPLHF. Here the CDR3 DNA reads TGTGCCAGCCGGGGGGTAAAGGAGAATTCACCCCTCCACTTT.

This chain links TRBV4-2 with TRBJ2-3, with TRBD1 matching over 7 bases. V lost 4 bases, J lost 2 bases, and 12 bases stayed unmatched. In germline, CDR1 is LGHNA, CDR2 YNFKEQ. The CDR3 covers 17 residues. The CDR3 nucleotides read TGTGCCAGCAGCCCCCCCCGACAGGGTCGGGACACAGATACGCAGTATTTT. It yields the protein CASSPPRQGRDTDTQYF.

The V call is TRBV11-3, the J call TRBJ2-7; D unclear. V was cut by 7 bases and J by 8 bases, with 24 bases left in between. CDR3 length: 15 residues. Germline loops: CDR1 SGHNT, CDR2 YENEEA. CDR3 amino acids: CASKNSRSTSTKQYF. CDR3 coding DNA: TGTGCCAGCAAAAATTCGCGATCCACCTCTACGAAGCAGTACTTC.

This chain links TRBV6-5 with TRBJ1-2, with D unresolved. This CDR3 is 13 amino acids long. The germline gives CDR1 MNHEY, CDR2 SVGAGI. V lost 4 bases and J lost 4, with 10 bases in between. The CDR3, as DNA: TGTGCCAGCAGTTTTGACACCATCTATGGCTACACCTTC. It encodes CASSFDTIYGYTF.

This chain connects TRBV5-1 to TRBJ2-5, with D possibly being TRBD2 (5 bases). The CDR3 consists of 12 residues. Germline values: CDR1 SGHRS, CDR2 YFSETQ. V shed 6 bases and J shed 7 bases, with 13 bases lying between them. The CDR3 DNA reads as TGCGCCAGCAACTACGGGGAAGGGACCCAGTACTTC. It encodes CASNYGEGTQYF.

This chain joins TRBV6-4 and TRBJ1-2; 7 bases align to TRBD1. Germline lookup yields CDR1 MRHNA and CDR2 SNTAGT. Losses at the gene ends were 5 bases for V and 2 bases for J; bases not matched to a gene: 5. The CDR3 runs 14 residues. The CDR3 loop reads CASSPTGANYGYTF. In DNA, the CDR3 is TGTGCCAGCAGTCCAACAGGGGCCAACTATGGCTACACCTTC.

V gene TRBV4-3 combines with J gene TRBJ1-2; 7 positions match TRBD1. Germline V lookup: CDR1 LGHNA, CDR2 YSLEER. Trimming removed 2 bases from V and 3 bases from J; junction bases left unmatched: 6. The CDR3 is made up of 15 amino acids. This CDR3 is CASSQQTGTHYGYTF. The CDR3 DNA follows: TGCGCCAGCAGCCAACAGACAGGGACTCACTATGGCTACACCTTC.

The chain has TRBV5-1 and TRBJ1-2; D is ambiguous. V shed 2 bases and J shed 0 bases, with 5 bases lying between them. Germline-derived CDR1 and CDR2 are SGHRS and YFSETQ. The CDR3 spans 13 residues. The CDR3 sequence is CASSLQTNYGYTF. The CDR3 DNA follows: TGCGCCAGCAGCTTACAGACTAACTATGGCTACACCTTC.

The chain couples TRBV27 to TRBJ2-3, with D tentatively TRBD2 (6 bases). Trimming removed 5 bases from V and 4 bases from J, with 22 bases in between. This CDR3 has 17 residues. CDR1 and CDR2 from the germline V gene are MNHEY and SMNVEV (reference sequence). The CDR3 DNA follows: TGTGCCAGCAGTCCACCCGCTCTAGGGTGGGGGGCAGATACGCAGTATTTT. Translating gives CASSPPALGWGADTQYF.

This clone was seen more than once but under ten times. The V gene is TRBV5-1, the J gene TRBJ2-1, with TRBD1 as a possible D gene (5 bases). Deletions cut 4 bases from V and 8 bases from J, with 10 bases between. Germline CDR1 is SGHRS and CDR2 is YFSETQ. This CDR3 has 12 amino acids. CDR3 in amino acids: CASSAGYHEQFF. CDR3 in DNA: TGCGCCAGCAGCGCAGGGTACCATGAGCAGTTCTTC.

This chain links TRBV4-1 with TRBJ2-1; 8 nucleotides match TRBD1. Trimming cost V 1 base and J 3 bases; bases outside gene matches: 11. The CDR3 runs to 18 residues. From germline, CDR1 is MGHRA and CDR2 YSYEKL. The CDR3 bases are TGCGCCAGCAGCCAAGGGGGACCCGCGGGACAGGACTACAATGAGCAGTTCTTC. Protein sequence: CASSQGGPAGQDYNEQFF.

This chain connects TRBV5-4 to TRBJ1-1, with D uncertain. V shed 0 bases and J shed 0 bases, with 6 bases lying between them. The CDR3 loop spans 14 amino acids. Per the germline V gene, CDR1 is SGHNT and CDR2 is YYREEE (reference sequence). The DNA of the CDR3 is TGTGCCAGCAGCTTGGCACAGTTGAACACTGAAGCTTTCTTT. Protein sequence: CASSLAQLNTEAFF.

The CDR3 loop is CASSSPGTSGGGNNEQFF. The CDR3 DNA follows: TGTGCCAGCAGCTCACCCGGGACTAGCGGGGGGGGTAACAATGAGCAGTTCTTC. The J gene is TRBJ2-1, the V gene TRBV7-2; 16 bases match TRBD2. J gave up 5 bases and V 4 bases, and 8 bases lay outside the gene matches. Per germline, CDR1 SGHTA and CDR2 FQGNSA. The CDR3 sequence is 18 residues long.